The rows below give T cell receptor beta chains drawn from one sample of a study of cytomegalovirus exposure and HLA in healthy donors. Measured with immunoSEQ multiplex PCR; TCRdb has only the in-frame clones, and not every one. The sample yields 150,000 to 200,000 clones, roughly 80% seen once. Sequenced: PBMCs. The receptors come from a woman between 25 and 40 years old in good health and CMV-seropositive. Both conserved end residues are part of each CDR3.

TRBV5-4,TRBJ2-2,CASSPRLAGVNTGELFF
TRBV4-2,TRBJ2-5,CASSQGGGSGGSVETQYF
TRBV10-3,TRBJ1-5,CAISVRAGDQPQHF
TRBV7-2,TRBJ1-5,CASSQGRNQPQHF
TRBV27,TRBJ2-1,CASSPRSGEQFF
TRBV6-5,.,CASRSPGQGSYEQYF
TRBV27,TRBJ2-1,CASSLSPNEQFF
TRBV15,TRBJ1-3,CATSRTAGNTIYF
TRBV27,TRBJ2-3,CASSPGVSTDTQYF
TRBV5-1,TRBJ2-1,CASREYGLAGEQDEQFF
TRBV7-2,TRBJ1-5,CASSPWTGGNQPQHF
TRBV2,TRBJ1-2,CASRRDNSYGYTF
TRBV6-6,TRBJ1-5,CATRDSNQPQHF
TRBV28,TRBJ2-1,CASSPWGEGNEDEQFF
TRBV6-5,TRBJ1-1,CASSYRDMNTEAFF
TRBV6-1,TRBJ2-5,CASSGLQETQYF
TRBV12-5,TRBJ1-1,CASGPDRSAFF
TRBV28,TRBJ1-2,CASLGGGSYTF
TRBV28,TRBJ2-7,CASSSTGLGEQYF
TRBV28,TRBJ2-1,CASSSPIGSGSSSYNEQFF
TRBV15,TRBJ2-7,CATSRGGGAYEQYF
TRBV7-2,TRBJ2-1,CASSLLTGTEQFF
TRBV7-9,TRBJ2-2,CASSLGGGYTGELFF
TRBV27,TRBJ2-2,CASSFVRLRSAGELFF
TRBV27,TRBJ2-5,CASSLFGRAQETQYF
TRBV7-3,TRBJ1-2,CASSSLGQGAGYTF
TRBV2,TRBJ2-1,CASSDRYNEQFF
TRBV7-2,TRBJ1-1,CASSLWALGTEAFF
TRBV5-1,TRBJ2-5,CASSGNHRAETQYF
TRBV28,TRBJ1-5,CASKQQAQPQHF
TRBV18,TRBJ1-1,CASSRDQGTEAFF
TRBV5-6,TRBJ2-7,CASRWTGSSYEQYF
TRBV6-5,TRBJ1-3,CASSKGQTGNTIYF
TRBV5-1,TRBJ1-4,CASRQSNEKLFF
TRBV18,TRBJ1-5,CASSEATPASNQPQHF
TRBV10-3,TRBJ1-2,CAISPETGSRGYTF
TRBV7-8,TRBJ2-1,CASSFRTYNEQFF
TRBV6-1,TRBJ1-2,CATGQGESYGYTF
TRBV18,TRBJ1-6,CASSHTGTGVNSPLHF
TRBV2,TRBJ2-1,CATGGVAASSYNEQFF
TRBV10-3,TRBJ2-3,CAIAWRTDTQYF
TRBV5-1,TRBJ1-4,CASSPKGPTNEKLFF
TRBV13,TRBJ2-1,CASSLGGSGSSYNEQFF
TRBV11-2,TRBJ2-7,CASSFLAGGSSYEQYF
TRBV6-6,TRBJ2-7,CASSFARLDYEQYF
TRBV10-3,TRBJ1-2,CAIRRTGGNVGTDYGYTF
TRBV6-6,TRBJ1-2,CASSAELGVDGYTF
TRBV1,TRBJ2-5,CTSSQGLAGETQYF
TRBV27,TRBJ1-2,CATIGPYPGQGNYGYTF
TRBV4-3,TRBJ1-2,CASTPGHTKNYGYTF